This T cell receptor beta chain stems from a study of glioma-infiltrating T cells after dendritic cell vaccination. Overall study: Glioblastoma patients came from Phase I and II dendritic cell vaccination trials.

General study results and limits: Patients with more pretreatment TILs had longer time to progression and survival.

Amplification used 60 V beta primers and 13 J beta primers. Repertoires were generated with immunoSEQ multiplex PCR, while TCRdb's copy carries only in-frame clones and drops some. This sample has 60,000 or so clones; approximately 86% occur once, and the top ten carry about 9.9%. In regard to this clone: Its matching antigen is unknown.

The time point: after dendritic cell vaccination, including at tumor progression/relapse. With 4 bases removed from V and 2 bases from J, the gap between germline ends came to 13 bases. This CDR3 region has 15 residues. The germline V gene has CDR1 SGHTA and CDR2 FQGNSA. The sample consisted of blood, taken after dendritic cell vaccination. The chain couples TRBV7-2 to TRBJ2-3, with D possibly matching TRBD1 (5 bases). This TCR came from a human donor with glioblastoma. The CDR3 bases are TGTGCCAGCAGCTCCATTACAGGAGCCACAGATACGCAGTATTTT. Its protein is CASSSITGATDTQYF.